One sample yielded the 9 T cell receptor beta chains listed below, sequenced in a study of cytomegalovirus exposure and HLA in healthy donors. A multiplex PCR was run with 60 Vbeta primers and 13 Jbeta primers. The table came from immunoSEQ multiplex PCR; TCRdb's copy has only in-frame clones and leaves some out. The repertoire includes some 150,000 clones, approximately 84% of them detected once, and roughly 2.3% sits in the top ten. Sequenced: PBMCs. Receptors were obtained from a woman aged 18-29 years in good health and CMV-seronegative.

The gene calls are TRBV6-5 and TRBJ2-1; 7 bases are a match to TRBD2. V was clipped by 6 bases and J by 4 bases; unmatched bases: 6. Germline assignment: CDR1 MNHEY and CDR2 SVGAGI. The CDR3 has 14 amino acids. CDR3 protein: CASRASGTYNEQFF. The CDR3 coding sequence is TGTGCCAGCAGGGCAAGCGGGACTTACAATGAGCAGTTCTTC.

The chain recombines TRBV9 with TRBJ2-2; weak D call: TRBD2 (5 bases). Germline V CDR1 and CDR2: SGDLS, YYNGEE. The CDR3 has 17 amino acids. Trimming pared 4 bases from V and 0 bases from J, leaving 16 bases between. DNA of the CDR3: TGTGCCAGCAGCTCAAGCCGTAGCGTTCCGAACACCGGGGAGCTGTTTTTT. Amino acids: CASSSSRSVPNTGELFF.

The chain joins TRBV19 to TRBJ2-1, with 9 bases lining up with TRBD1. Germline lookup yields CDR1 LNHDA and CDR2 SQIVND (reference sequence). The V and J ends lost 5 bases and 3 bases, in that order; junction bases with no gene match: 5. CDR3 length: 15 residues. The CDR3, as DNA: TGTGCCAGTAGTCTCAGGACAGGGGACTACAATGAGCAGTTCTTC. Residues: CASSLRTGDYNEQFF.

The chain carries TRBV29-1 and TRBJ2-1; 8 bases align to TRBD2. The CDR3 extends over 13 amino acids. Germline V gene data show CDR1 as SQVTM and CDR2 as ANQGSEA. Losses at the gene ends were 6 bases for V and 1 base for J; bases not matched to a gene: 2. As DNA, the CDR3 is TGCAGCGTACCTAGCGGGTCCTACAATGAGCAGTTCTTC. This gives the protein CSVPSGSYNEQFF.

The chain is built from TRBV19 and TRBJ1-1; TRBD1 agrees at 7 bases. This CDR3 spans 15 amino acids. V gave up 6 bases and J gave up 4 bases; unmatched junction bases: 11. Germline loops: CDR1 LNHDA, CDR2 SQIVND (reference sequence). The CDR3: CASSLSLQGTTEAFF. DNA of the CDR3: TGTGCCAGTAGCCTAAGTCTACAGGGGACCACTGAAGCTTTCTTT.

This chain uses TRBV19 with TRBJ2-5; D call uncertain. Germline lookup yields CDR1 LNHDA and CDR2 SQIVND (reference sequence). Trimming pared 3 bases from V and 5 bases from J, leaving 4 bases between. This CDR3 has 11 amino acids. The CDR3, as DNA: TGTGCCAGTAGTATTCGGGAGACCCAGTACTTC. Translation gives CASSIRETQYF.

Here the CDR3 DNA reads TGCGCCAGCAGCTTGGTTTCGGGGACAGGAAACACCATATATTTT. Its protein is CASSLVSGTGNTIYF. This sequence joins TRBV5-1 and TRBJ1-3; D perhaps matches TRBD1 (6 bases). The CDR3 has 15 amino acids. Deletions cut 0 bases from V and 4 bases from J, with 11 bases between. Germline CDR1 reads SGHRS; CDR2 reads YFSETQ.

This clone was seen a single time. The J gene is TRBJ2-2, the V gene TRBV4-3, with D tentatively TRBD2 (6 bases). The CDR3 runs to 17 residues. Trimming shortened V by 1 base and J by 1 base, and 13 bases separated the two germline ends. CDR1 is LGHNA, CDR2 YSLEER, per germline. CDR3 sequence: CASSQGGSGLNTGELFF. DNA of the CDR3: TGCGCCAGCAGCCAAGGAGGTAGCGGACTGAACACCGGGGAGCTGTTTTTT.

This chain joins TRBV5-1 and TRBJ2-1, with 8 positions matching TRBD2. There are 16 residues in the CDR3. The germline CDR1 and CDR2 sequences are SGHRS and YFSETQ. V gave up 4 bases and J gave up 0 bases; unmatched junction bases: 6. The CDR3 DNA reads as TGCGCCAGCAGCCTGTGGACTAGCAGCTCCTACAATGAGCAGTTCTTC. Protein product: CASSLWTSSSYNEQFF.